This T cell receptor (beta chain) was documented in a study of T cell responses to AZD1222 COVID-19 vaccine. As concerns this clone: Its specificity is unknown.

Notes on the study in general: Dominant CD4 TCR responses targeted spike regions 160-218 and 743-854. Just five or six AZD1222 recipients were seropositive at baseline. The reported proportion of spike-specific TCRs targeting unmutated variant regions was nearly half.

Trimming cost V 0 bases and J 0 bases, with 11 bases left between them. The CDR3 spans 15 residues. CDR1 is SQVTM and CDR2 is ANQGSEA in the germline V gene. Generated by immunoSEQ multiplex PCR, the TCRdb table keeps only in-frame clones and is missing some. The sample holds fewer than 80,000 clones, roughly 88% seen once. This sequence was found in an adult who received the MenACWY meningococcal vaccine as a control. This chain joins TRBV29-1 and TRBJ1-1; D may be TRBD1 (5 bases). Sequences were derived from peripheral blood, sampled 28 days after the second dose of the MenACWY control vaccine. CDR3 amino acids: CSVEDWDRLNTEAFF. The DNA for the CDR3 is TGCAGCGTTGAAGATTGGGACCGATTGAACACTGAAGCTTTCTTT.